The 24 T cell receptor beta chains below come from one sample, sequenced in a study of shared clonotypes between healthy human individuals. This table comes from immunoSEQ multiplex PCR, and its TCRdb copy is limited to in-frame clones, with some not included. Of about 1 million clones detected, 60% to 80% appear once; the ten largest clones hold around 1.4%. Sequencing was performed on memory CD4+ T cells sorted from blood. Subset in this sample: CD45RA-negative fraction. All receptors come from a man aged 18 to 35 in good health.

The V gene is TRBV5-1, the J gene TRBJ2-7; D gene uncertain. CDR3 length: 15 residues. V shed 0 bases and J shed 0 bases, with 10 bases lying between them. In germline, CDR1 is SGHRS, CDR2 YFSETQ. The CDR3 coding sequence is TGCGCCAGCAGCTTGGGAGGCACCTACTCCTACGAGCAGTACTTC. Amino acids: CASSLGGTYSYEQYF.

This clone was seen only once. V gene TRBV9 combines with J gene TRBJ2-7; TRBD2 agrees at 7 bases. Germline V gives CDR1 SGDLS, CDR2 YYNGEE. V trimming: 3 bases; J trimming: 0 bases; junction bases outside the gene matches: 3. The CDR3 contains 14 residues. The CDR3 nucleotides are TGTGCCAGCAGCGAGAGGGACTACTCCTACGAGCAGTACTTC. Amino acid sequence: CASSERDYSYEQYF. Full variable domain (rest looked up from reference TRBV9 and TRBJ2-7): DSGVTQTPKHLITATGQRVTLRCSPRSGDLSVYWYQQSLDQGLQFLIQYYNGEERAKGNILERFSAQQFPDLHSELNLSSLELGDSALYFCASSERDYSYEQYFGPGTRLTVT.

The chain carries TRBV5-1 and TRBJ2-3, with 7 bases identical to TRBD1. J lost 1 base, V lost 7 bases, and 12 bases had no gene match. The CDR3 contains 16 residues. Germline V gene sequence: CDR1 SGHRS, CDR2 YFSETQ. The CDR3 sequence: CASGDGRGIGTDTQYF. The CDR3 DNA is TGCGCCAGCGGCGACGGCAGGGGGATCGGCACAGATACGCAGTATTTT.

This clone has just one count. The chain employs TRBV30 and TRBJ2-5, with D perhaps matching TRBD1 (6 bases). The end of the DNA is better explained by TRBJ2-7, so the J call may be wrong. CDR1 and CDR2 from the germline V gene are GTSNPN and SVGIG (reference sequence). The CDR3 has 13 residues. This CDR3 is CACGSGTKNEQYF. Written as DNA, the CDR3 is TGTGCCTGCGGATCCGGGACAAAAAACGAGCAGTACTTC.

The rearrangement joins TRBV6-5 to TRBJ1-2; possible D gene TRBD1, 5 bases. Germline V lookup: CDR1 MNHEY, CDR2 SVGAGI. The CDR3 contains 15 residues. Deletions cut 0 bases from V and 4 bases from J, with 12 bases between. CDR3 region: CASSYSRGSAYGYTF. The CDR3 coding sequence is TGTGCCAGCAGTTACTCGAGGGGAAGCGCCTATGGCTACACCTTC.

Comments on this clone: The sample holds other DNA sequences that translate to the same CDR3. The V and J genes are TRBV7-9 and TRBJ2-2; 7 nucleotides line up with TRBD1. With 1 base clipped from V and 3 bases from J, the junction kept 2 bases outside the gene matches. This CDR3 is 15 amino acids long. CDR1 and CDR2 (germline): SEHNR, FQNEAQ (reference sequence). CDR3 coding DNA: TGTGCCAGCAGCTTAGGAGACAGGGACACCGGGGAGCTGTTTTTT. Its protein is CASSLGDRDTGELFF.

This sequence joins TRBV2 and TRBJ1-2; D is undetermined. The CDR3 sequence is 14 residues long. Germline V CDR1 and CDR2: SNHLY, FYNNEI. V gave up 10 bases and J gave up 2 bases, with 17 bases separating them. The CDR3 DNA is TGTGCCACCGCGGACGGGTTTAGGAACTATGGCTACACCTTC. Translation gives CATADGFRNYGYTF.

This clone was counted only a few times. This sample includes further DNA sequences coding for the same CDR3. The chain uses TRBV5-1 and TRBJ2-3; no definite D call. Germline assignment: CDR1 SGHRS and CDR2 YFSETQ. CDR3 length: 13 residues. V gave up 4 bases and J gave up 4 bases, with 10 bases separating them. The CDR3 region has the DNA TGCGCCAGCAGCGCCCCAACCCCAGATACGCAGTATTTT. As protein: CASSAPTPDTQYF.

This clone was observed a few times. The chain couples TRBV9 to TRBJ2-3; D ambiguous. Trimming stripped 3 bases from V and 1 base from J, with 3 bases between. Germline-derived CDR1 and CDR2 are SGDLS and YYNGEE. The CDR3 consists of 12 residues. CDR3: CASSAGTDTQYF. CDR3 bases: TGTGCCAGCAGCGCCGGCACAGATACGCAGTATTTT.

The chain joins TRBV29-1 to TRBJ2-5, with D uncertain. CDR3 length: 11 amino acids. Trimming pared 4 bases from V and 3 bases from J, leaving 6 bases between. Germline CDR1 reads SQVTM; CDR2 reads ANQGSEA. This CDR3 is CSVAGKETQYF. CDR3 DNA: TGCAGCGTTGCAGGCAAAGAGACCCAGTACTTC.

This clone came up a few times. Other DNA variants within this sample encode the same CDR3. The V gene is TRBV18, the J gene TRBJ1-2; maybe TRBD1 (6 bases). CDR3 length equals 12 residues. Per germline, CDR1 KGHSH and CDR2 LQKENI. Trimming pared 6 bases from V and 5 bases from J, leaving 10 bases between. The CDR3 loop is CASSSGDYGYTF. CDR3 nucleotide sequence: TGTGCCAGCTCCTCAGGGGATTATGGCTACACCTTC.

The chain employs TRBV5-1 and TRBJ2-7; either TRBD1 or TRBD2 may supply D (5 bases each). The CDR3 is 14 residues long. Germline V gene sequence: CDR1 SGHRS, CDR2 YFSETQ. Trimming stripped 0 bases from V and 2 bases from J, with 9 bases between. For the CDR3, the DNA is TGCGCCAGCAGCTTGGCTCAGGGAGCCTACGAGCAGTACTTC. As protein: CASSLAQGAYEQYF.

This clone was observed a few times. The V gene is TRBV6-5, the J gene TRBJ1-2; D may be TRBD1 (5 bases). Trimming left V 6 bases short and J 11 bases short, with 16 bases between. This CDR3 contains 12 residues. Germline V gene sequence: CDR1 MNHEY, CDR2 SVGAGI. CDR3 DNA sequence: TGTGCCAGCAGCGGGACGGTCGAGGGGTACACCTTC. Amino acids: CASSGTVEGYTF.

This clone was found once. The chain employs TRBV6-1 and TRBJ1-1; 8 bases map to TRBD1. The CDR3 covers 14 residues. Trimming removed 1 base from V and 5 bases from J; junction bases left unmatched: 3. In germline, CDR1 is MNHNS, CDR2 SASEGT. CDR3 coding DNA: TGTGCCAGCAGTGAAGAAGACAGGGGTACTGAAGCTTTCTTT. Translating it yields CASSEEDRGTEAFF.

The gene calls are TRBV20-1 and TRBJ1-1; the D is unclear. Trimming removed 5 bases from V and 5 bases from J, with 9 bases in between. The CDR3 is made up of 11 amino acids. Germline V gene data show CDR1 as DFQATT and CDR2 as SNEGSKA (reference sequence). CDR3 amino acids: CSAYGGTEAFF. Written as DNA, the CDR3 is TGCAGTGCTTACGGTGGGACTGAAGCTTTCTTT.

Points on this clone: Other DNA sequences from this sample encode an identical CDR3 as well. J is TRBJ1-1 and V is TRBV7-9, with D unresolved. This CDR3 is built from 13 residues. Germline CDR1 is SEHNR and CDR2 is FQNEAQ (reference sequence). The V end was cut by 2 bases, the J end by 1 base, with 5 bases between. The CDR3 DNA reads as TGTGCCAGCAGCTTATCCGGGAACACTGAAGCTTTCTTT. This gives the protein CASSLSGNTEAFF.

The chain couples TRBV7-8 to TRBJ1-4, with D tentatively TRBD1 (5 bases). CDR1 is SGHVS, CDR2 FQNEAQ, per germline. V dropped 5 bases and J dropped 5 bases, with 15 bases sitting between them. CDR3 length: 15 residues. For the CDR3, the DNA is TGTGCCAGCAGCAACCCCGACAGAAAGAATGAAAAACTGTTTTTT. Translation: CASSNPDRKNEKLFF.

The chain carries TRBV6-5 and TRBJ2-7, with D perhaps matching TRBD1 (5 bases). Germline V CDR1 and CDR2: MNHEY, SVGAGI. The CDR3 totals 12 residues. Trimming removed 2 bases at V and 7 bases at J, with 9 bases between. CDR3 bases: TGTGCCAGCAGTTACCTCCCAGGGGAGCAGTACTTC. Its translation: CASSYLPGEQYF.

DNA of the CDR3: TGTGCCAGTAGTACTACAGGGGGTAAAGACGAGCAGTACTTC. Its translation: CASSTTGGKDEQYF. The chain combines TRBV19 with TRBJ2-7, with 8 bases that match TRBD1. With V trimmed by 4 bases and J by 5 bases, 7 bases remained unmatched. CDR3 length: 14 residues. Germline V gene sequence: CDR1 LNHDA, CDR2 SQIVND (reference sequence). The full variable domain, rest sourced from reference TRBV19 and TRBJ2-7, is DGGITQSPKYLFRKEGQNVTLSCEQNLNHDAMYWYRQDPGQGLRLIYYSQIVNDFQKGDIAEGYSVSREKKESFPLTVTSAQKNPTAFYLCASSTTGGKDEQYFGPGTRLTVT.

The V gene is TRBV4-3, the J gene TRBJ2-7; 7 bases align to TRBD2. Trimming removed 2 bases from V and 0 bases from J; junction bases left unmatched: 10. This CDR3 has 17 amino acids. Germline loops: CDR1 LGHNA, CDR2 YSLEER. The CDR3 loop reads CASSQSMGTSASYEQYF. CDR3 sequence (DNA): TGCGCCAGCAGCCAATCCATGGGCACTAGCGCCTCCTACGAGCAGTACTTC.

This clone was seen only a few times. The CDR3 nucleotides are TGTGCCAGCTCACCACCGGCCTGGGATACGCAGTATTTT. Translated, it gives CASSPPAWDTQYF. The chain carries TRBV18 and TRBJ2-3; D call uncertain. V lost 0 bases and J 6 bases, leaving 7 bases between the germline ends. The CDR3 has 13 amino acids. Germline CDR1 reads KGHSH; CDR2 reads LQKENI.

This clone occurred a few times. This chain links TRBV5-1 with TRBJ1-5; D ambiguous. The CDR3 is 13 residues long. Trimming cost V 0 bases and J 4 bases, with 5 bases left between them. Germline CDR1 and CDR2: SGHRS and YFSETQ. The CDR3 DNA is TGCGCCAGCAGCTTGGAAGTTAATCAGCCCCAGCATTTT. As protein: CASSLEVNQPQHF.

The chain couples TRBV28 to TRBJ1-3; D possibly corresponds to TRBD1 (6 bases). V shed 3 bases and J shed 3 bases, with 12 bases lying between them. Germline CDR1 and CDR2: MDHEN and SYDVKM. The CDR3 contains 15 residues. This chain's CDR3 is CASSFTGGSGNTIYF. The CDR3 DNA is TGTGCCAGCAGTTTTACGGGGGGCAGTGGAAACACCATATATTTT.

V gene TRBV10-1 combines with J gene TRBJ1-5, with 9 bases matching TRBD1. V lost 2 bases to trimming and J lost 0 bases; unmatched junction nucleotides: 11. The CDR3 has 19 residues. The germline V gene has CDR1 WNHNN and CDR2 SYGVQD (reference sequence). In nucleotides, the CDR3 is TGCGCCAGCAGTGAGGCCCGGGACAGGGCCCGTTATAGCAATCAGCCCCAGCATTTT. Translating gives CASSEARDRARYSNQPQHF.